What follows are 9 T cell receptor beta chains derived from one specimen sequenced in a study of T cells in tumors after PD-1 blockade. Measured with immunoSEQ multiplex PCR; TCRdb has only the in-frame clones, and not every one. The table records around 21,000 clones, over 70% of them present only once. Sequences were derived from PBMCs, sampled after anti-PD-1 therapy. The receptors originated from a human donor with advanced basal cell or squamous cell carcinoma (not recorded which).

The chain uses TRBV6-5 and TRBJ2-7; TRBD2 is a possible D gene (5 bases). The CDR3 consists of 15 residues. Germline CDR1 reads MNHEY; CDR2 reads SVGAGI. Trimming removed 4 bases from V and 0 bases from J, with 13 bases in between. CDR3 amino acids: CASSLVSGSSYEQYF. The DNA for the CDR3 is TGTGCCAGCAGTTTAGTCAGCGGTAGCTCCTACGAGCAGTACTTC.

This chain links TRBV6-2 or TRBV6-3 with TRBJ1-5; D is possibly TRBD1 (6 bases). From germline, CDR1 is MNHEY and CDR2 SVGEGT. The CDR3 has 14 residues. The V gene lost 7 bases and the J gene lost 1 base, with 11 bases spanning the gap. CDR3 DNA sequence: TGTGCCAGCAACCCAACAGGGAGCAATCAGCCCCAGCATTTT. Translating it yields CASNPTGSNQPQHF.

The J gene is TRBJ2-1, the V gene TRBV13, with TRBD2 matching over 9 bases. With V trimmed by 2 bases and J by 1 base, 6 bases remained unmatched. CDR1 is PRHDT, CDR2 FYEKMQ, per germline (reference sequence). This CDR3 region has 17 residues. CDR3 amino acids: CASSLSLREGSYNEQFF. CDR3 nucleotide sequence: TGTGCCAGCAGCTTATCCTTGCGGGAGGGTTCCTACAATGAGCAGTTCTTC.

J is TRBJ1-2 and V is TRBV10-3, with no clear D. This CDR3 contains 11 residues. V dropped 3 bases and J dropped 2 bases, with 1 base sitting between them. The germline V gene encodes CDR1 ENHRY and CDR2 SYGVKD. The CDR3 DNA sequence: TGTGCCATCAGTGACAACTATGGCTACACCTTC. Amino acid sequence: CAISDNYGYTF.

The chain carries TRBV29-1 and TRBJ1-2; D unclear. With 3 bases removed from V and 6 bases from J, the gap between germline ends came to 8 bases. Germline CDR1 reads SQVTM; CDR2 reads ANQGSEA. CDR3 size: 11 residues. CDR3 in DNA: TGCAGCGTTGATTCACGCCATGGCTACACCTTC. It is translated as CSVDSRHGYTF.

The rearrangement uses TRBV6-1 and TRBJ1-1; no clear D. Trimming shortened V by 1 base and J by 8 bases, and 11 bases separated the two germline ends. In germline, CDR1 is MNHNS, CDR2 SASEGT. The CDR3 contains 13 residues. The CDR3 DNA sequence: TGTGCCAGCAGTGAAGTTGACACGTGGGAAGCTTTCTTT. Amino acid sequence: CASSEVDTWEAFF.

In this sample, this clone turned up a few times. The chain has TRBV2 and TRBJ2-7, with no clear D. This CDR3 contains 15 residues. The germline V gene has CDR1 SNHLY and CDR2 FYNNEI. The V and J ends lost 6 bases and 5 bases respectively, with 20 bases between them. The CDR3: CASRAWTDSGDEQYF. DNA for the CDR3: TGTGCCAGCAGAGCCTGGACGGATTCTGGTGACGAGCAGTACTTC.

The V gene is TRBV7-9, the J gene TRBJ1-5; 7 nucleotides line up with TRBD1. There are 17 residues in the CDR3. The J segment lost 6 bases and the V segment lost 2 bases, leaving 13 bases of the junction unmatched. Germline V gene lookup returns CDR1 SEHNR and CDR2 FQNEAQ (reference sequence). CDR3 nucleotides: TGTGCCAGCAGCTTAAGTAGGCAGACAGGGCACTTTCAGCCCCAGCATTTT. Protein sequence: CASSLSRQTGHFQPQHF.

This chain links TRBV19 with TRBJ2-3, with 7 bases identical to TRBD1. Germline V gene data show CDR1 as LNHDA and CDR2 as SQIVND (reference sequence). Trimming removed 3 bases from V and 1 base from J; junction bases left unmatched: 7. The CDR3 loop spans 16 amino acids. Written as DNA, the CDR3 is TGTGCCAGTAGTATCGACTCCGGGACAGGCACAGATACGCAGTATTTT. Translating it yields CASSIDSGTGTDTQYF. The entire variable domain, with the rest obtained from reference TRBV19 and TRBJ2-3, is as follows: DGGITQSPKYLFRKEGQNVTLSCEQNLNHDAMYWYRQDPGQGLRLIYYSQIVNDFQKGDIAEGYSVSREKKESFPLTVTSAQKNPTAFYLCASSIDSGTGTDTQYFGPGTRLTVL.